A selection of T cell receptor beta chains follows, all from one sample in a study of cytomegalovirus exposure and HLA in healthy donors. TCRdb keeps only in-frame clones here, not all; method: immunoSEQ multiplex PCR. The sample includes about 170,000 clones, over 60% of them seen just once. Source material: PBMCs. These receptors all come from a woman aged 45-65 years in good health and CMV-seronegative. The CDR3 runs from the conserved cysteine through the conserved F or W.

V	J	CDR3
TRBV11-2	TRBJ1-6	CASSYPAGTSPLHF
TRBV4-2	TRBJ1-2	CASSQEGQGARGYTF
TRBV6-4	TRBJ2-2	CASSDLDSTGELFF
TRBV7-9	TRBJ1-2	CASSLARQPGGGYTF
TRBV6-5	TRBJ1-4	CASSSSGGLNEKLFF
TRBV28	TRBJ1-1	CASSLFQGYTEAFF
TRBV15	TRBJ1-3	CATSRDPLRGRGNTIYF
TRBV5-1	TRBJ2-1	CASSLVGAKLAGVYNEQFF
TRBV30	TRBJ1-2	CAWSVRGDYGYTF
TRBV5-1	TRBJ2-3	CASSPTGGGGTDTQYF
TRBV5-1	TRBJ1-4	CASSPYSGTNEKLFF
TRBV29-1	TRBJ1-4	CSVQGGANEKLFF